This note documents a single T cell receptor (beta chain) sequence. Its matching antigen is unknown. Breast cancer patients provided tissue from their axillary draining lymph nodes. The data stem from a study of breast tumors, draining lymph nodes, adjacent tissues. Study outcomes and limitations: Tumor T cell lymph node origin was a supported hypothesis, not proven. Most tumor T cells seemingly derive from lymph node, then expand in tumor. Compared with basal-like, luminal-like tumors shared significantly more repertoire with nontumor tissue.

MiXCR, run by TCRdb on the multiplex PCR reads, gives a single entry per CDR3 protein. The data contain some 250,000 distinct CDR3 sequences, 34% of them singletons. The sample consisted of axillary lymph node tissue. The TCR originated in a female donor with breast cancer. Some clones in this sample may be carry-over from other donors' samples.

The CDR3 protein is CASRDGRMTQYF. The CDR3 nucleotides read TGTGCCAGCCGGGACGGACGGATGACCCAGTACTTC. The gene calls are TRBV6-4 and TRBJ2-5; the D gene could be TRBD1 or TRBD2 (5 bases each). V dropped 8 bases and J dropped 7 bases, with 14 bases sitting between them. Germline lookup yields CDR1 MRHNA and CDR2 SNTAGT. The CDR3 sequence is 12 residues long.